The rows below give T cell receptor beta chains drawn from one sample of a study of type 1 regulatory T cells. TCRdb itself ran the reads through MiXCR, one entry per CDR3 protein. The sample includes approximately 42,000 distinct CDR3 sequences, more than 10% of them seen just once. Their target antigens are unknown. Sequenced sample: cultured non-Tr1 T cells, either the whole culture or a sorted T cell fraction (not recorded which). The receptors were sampled from a human donor in good health. Each CDR3 is given with its conserved first and last residue. The order of the fields is clone size, J gene, V gene, D gene, CDR3 DNA, CDR3 protein. D genes are given only for firm matches. A clone size is listed for some rows: how often the clone was seen (once, few, many), or a class if it is expanded.

- | TRBJ1-2 | TRBV28 | - | TGTGCCAGCAGTGCCCCGGGACTGACGTATGGCTACACCTTC | CASSAPGLTYGYTF
- | TRBJ1-2 | TRBV7-9 | - | TGTGCCAGCAGATTAGCGGCAGGGCTCGGCTACACCTTC | CASRLAAGLGYTF
many | TRBJ1-5 | TRBV5-1 | - | TGCGCCAGCAGCCTGATGAGCGATCAGCCCCAGCATTTT | CASSLMSDQPQHF
medium-sized | TRBJ2-1 | TRBV18 | - | TGTGCCAGCTCACCGTTGGGTGGCAATGAGCAGTTCTTC | CASSPLGGNEQFF
few | TRBJ2-3 | TRBV7-2 | - | TGTGCCAGCAGCTTTAGCGGCGCTAGCACAGATACGCAGTATTTT | CASSFSGASTDTQYF
- | TRBJ1-4 | TRBV5-5 | - | TGTGCCAGCAGCTTGGCCCTGGGGATCGAGGAAAAACTGTTTTTT | CASSLALGIEEKLFF
- | TRBJ2-3 | TRBV20-1 | TRBD2 | TGCAGTGCATCGCTAGCGGGGAGTTCAAGGGGTACGCAGTATTTT | CSASLAGSSRGTQYF
many | TRBJ2-3 | TRBV5-1 | - | TGCGCCAGCAGCTGGGCCCCGGGGGATACGCAGTATTTT | CASSWAPGDTQYF
many | TRBJ2-1 | TRBV24-1 | TRBD2 | TGTGCCACCAGTGTCGGAAGCGGGAGGCCATATGAGCAGTTCTTC | CATSVGSGRPYEQFF
many | TRBJ2-5 | TRBV29-1 | TRBD2 | TGCAGCGGAGATGGACTAGCGGAGACCCAGTACTTC | CSGDGLAETQYF
many | TRBJ2-1 | TRBV15 | - | TGTGCCACCAGCAGAGACCCCTCGGGCTTCGGAGATGAGCAGTTCTTC | CATSRDPSGFGDEQFF
few | TRBJ1-6 | TRBV5-1 | - | TGCGCCAGCAGCTTGTCCGGGGATTTCCTTTCACCCCTCCACTTT | CASSLSGDFLSPLHF
many | TRBJ2-3 | TRBV20-1 | - | TGCAGTGCTATCAGAACGGGACAAATTTTT | CSAIRTGQIF